Following are 24 T cell receptor beta chains from one sample sequenced in a study of blood T cell repertoires in COVID-19. Some clones are missing from TCRdb's copy, which holds only in-frame ones; the method was immunoSEQ multiplex PCR. This sample carries 270,000 or so clones, roughly 90% of them seen once, and the ten largest clones take under 2.5%. Sequenced sample: peripheral blood. The receptor source for this set is a woman in her fifties or sixties with COVID-19, enrolled during active disease.

V usage is TRBV15 and J usage is TRBJ1-2; the D gene is possibly TRBD1 (5 bases). CDR1 is LNHNV, CDR2 YYDKDF, per germline (reference sequence). Between the trimmed V and J ends, which lost 3 bases and 4 bases, there was a span of 12 bases. This CDR3 is 14 amino acids long. The CDR3 region is CATSRIGEGYGYTF. In DNA form, the CDR3 reads TGTGCCACCAGCAGGATAGGGGAAGGCTATGGCTACACCTTC.

V usage is TRBV21-1 and J usage is TRBJ1-1; the DNA was not compared with TRBD1, the D call given in the table. TRBV21-1 has pseudogene status. This CDR3 is built from 17 residues. The CDR3 coding sequence is TGTGCCAGCAGCAAACAAAAAGGACAGCCCATGAACACTGAAGCTTTCTTT. Its protein product is CASSKQKGQPMNTEAFF.

This clone appeared a few times. The rearrangement links TRBV5-1 to TRBJ1-2; D is undetermined. The CDR3 has 16 amino acids. V was shortened by 1 base and J by 4 bases, with 17 bases between the two germline ends. Germline V gives CDR1 SGHRS, CDR2 YFSETQ. CDR3 bases: TGCGCCAGCAGCTTGAACGCGCGGTGGAACTCCTATGGCTACACCTTC. This gives the protein CASSLNARWNSYGYTF.

Worth noting for this clone: The same CDR3 is also encoded by other DNA sequences in this sample. The CDR3 region has the DNA TGTGCCAGCTCACCAGCGACAGGGGGGAACACTGAAGCTTTCTTT. Its translation is CASSPATGGNTEAFF. The chain is built from TRBV18 and TRBJ1-1; 9 nucleotides agree with TRBD1. V was clipped by 2 bases and J by 1 base; unmatched bases: 2. The germline CDR1 and CDR2 sequences are KGHSH and LQKENI. CDR3 size: 15 residues.

This clone was observed once. J is TRBJ1-5 and V is TRBV18, with D possibly matching TRBD1 (5 bases). Between the trimmed V and J ends, which lost 3 bases and 6 bases, there was a span of 12 bases. The CDR3 spans 14 residues. The germline V gene encodes CDR1 KGHSH and CDR2 LQKENI. The CDR3 loop reads CASSPSGHGQPQHF. DNA for the CDR3: TGTGCCAGCTCACCCTCCGGACACGGTCAGCCCCAGCATTTT.

The rearrangement links TRBV4-1 to TRBJ1-5; the D gene is possibly TRBD1 (6 bases). V was trimmed by 3 bases and J by 2 bases, leaving 14 bases between them. The CDR3 contains 16 residues. Germline V gene sequence: CDR1 MGHRA, CDR2 YSYEKL. The CDR3 reads CASSHLDSRGNQPQHF. DNA of the CDR3: TGCGCCAGCAGCCACCTGGACAGCCGGGGCAATCAGCCCCAGCATTTT.

CDR3 amino acids: CASSSHRDPYEQYF. CDR3 DNA: TGTGCCAGCAGCTCCCACAGGGATCCCTACGAGCAGTACTTC. The rearrangement uses TRBV7-2 and TRBJ2-7, with D tentatively TRBD1 (6 bases). V was pared by 4 bases and J by 2 bases, with 12 bases between. The germline V gene has CDR1 SGHTA and CDR2 FQGNSA. CDR3 length: 14 residues.

The rearrangement links TRBV27 to TRBJ2-7; D gene unclear. The CDR3 is made up of 14 amino acids. CDR1 and CDR2 from the germline V gene are MNHEY and SMNVEV (reference sequence). V lost 5 bases, J lost 3 bases, and 14 bases lay in between. CDR3 in DNA: TGTGCCAGCAGTACCAGTGACACCTACTACGAGCAGTACTTC. It codes for CASSTSDTYYEQYF.

The V call is TRBV25-1, the J call TRBJ1-1; TRBD1 matches 8 bases. The CDR3 is made up of 15 amino acids. The V gene's germline CDR1 is MGHDK and CDR2 SYGVNS. The trim removed 0 bases at V and 2 bases at J, leaving 2 bases unmatched. Here the CDR3 DNA reads TGTGCCAGCAGTGAATATGGACAGGGCAACACTGAAGCTTTCTTT. This sequence encodes CASSEYGQGNTEAFF.

This sequence joins TRBV11-3 and TRBJ1-2, with no clear D. This CDR3 is built from 14 residues. Trimming removed 2 bases from V and 2 bases from J, with 9 bases in between. Germline V gene data show CDR1 as SGHNT and CDR2 as YENEEA. Written as DNA, the CDR3 is TGTGCCAGCAGCTTACACGAGGGAAACTATGGCTACACCTTC. This gives the protein CASSLHEGNYGYTF.

The chain is built from TRBV15 and TRBJ1-1; 7 nucleotides align to TRBD1. The length of the CDR3 is 15 residues. Germline loops: CDR1 LNHNV, CDR2 YYDKDF (reference sequence). With V trimmed by 1 base and J by 1 base, 3 bases remained unmatched. CDR3 amino acids: CATSRVDRTNTEAFF. DNA for the CDR3: TGTGCCACCAGCAGAGTGGACAGGACGAACACTGAAGCTTTCTTT.

The chain joins TRBV2 to TRBJ1-2, with D uncertain. Germline assignment: CDR1 SNHLY and CDR2 FYNNEI. CDR3 length: 13 amino acids. Trimming pared 8 bases from V and 4 bases from J, leaving 14 bases between. Here the CDR3 DNA reads TGTGCCAGCTTGGACGGGATGGGCTATGGCTACACCTTC. Translation: CASLDGMGYGYTF.

The chain couples TRBV15 to TRBJ1-1; D unclear. CDR3 size: 13 residues. V lost 1 base to trimming and J lost 1 base, with 4 bases between them. Germline lookup yields CDR1 LNHNV and CDR2 YYDKDF (reference sequence). The DNA of the CDR3 is TGTGCCACCAGCAGAGGGAGGAACACTGAAGCTTTCTTT. Residues: CATSRGRNTEAFF.

The CDR3 loop reads CASSPTTLNYEQYF. CDR3 DNA sequence: TGTGCCAGCAGCCCGACTACACTAAACTACGAGCAGTACTTC. The rearrangement links TRBV14 to TRBJ2-7; weak D call: TRBD2 (5 bases). The germline V gene has CDR1 SGHDN and CDR2 FVKESK. The V and J ends lost 4 bases and 3 bases respectively, with 13 bases between them. This CDR3 has 14 residues.

The chain employs TRBV27 and TRBJ2-1; 9 bases are shared with TRBD2. J lost 6 bases, V lost 6 bases, and 6 bases had no gene match. The CDR3 has 14 amino acids. Per germline, CDR1 MNHEY and CDR2 SMNVEV (reference sequence). As DNA, the CDR3 is TGTGCCAGCAGAAAGGGACTAGCTATCAATGAGCAGTTCTTC. Protein sequence: CASRKGLAINEQFF.

This rearrangement joins TRBV4-3 to TRBJ2-7, with 9 positions matching TRBD1. Germline-derived CDR1 and CDR2 are LGHNA and YSLEER. Germline trimming cut 5 bases from V and 2 bases from J; bases unmatched to any gene: 4. The CDR3 has 14 residues. The CDR3 DNA sequence: TGCGCCAGCAGCGACGGGACAGGGACCTACGAGCAGTACTTC. Its translation is CASSDGTGTYEQYF.

The CDR3 DNA reads as TGTGCCAGCAGCCGAACACAGGGGAAGAACACTGAAGCTTTCTTT. Amino acid sequence: CASSRTQGKNTEAFF. This chain connects TRBV7-8 to TRBJ1-1; TRBD1 matches at 7 bases. Looked up from germline, CDR1 is SGHVS and CDR2 is FQNEAQ. Unmatched junction bases numbered 7, after V lost 5 bases and J lost 1 base. CDR3 length: 15 amino acids. Filled out from reference TRBV7-8 and TRBJ1-1, the complete variable domain reads GAGVSQSPRYKVAKRGQDVALRCDPISGHVSLFWYQQALGQGPEFLTYFQNEAQLDKSGLPSDRFFAERPEGSVSTLKIQRTQQEDSAVYLCASSRTQGKNTEAFFGQGTRLTVV.

The chain links TRBV7-2 to TRBJ2-7; D call uncertain. Germline V lookup: CDR1 SGHTA, CDR2 FQGNSA. V shed 3 bases and J shed 3 bases, with 15 bases lying between them. The CDR3 has 15 residues. In nucleotides, the CDR3 is TGTGCCAGCAGCTTCGAACCAGGAATCCTCTACGAGCAGTACTTC. It is translated as CASSFEPGILYEQYF.

V usage is TRBV6-1 and J usage is TRBJ1-5, with a tentative D call TRBD1 (6 bases). The CDR3 is 15 residues long. Trimming left V 2 bases short and J 2 bases short, with 10 bases between. Germline V gene lookup returns CDR1 MNHNS and CDR2 SASEGT. In DNA form, the CDR3 reads TGTGCCAGCAGTGAAATGACAGGACGCAATCAGCCCCAGCATTTT. It encodes CASSEMTGRNQPQHF.

The genes are TRBV6-2 or TRBV6-3 and TRBJ1-2; maybe TRBD1 (6 bases). Per germline, CDR1 MNHEY and CDR2 SVGEGT. The V end lost 6 bases, the J end lost 6 bases, and 26 bases lay between the germline ends. There are 17 residues in the CDR3. CDR3 sequence reads: CASSPNPSRDNPNGYTF. DNA for the CDR3: TGTGCCAGCAGCCCCAACCCGTCCCGGGACAATCCTAATGGCTACACCTTC.

The chain has TRBV5-1 and TRBJ2-1; D is possibly TRBD1 (6 bases). The V and J ends lost 0 bases and 0 bases respectively, with 7 bases between them. This CDR3 comprises 15 residues. Germline CDR1 and CDR2: SGHRS and YFSETQ. CDR3 DNA sequence: TGCGCCAGCAGCTTGGGAGGGGGCTCCTACAATGAGCAGTTCTTC. Translated: CASSLGGGSYNEQFF.

The chain is built from TRBV5-6 and TRBJ1-6; D call uncertain. The CDR3 is 12 amino acids. Germline values: CDR1 SGHDT, CDR2 YYEEEE. V lost 1 base to trimming and J lost 8 bases, with 4 bases between them. This CDR3 is CASSLSYSPLHF. The CDR3 bases are TGTGCCAGCAGCTTGTCCTATTCACCCCTCCACTTT. The variable domain in full, with the rest retrieved from reference TRBV5-6 and TRBJ1-6, is DAGVTQSPTHLIKTRGQQVTLRCSPKSGHDTVSWYQQALGQGPQFIFQYYEEEERQRGNFPDRFSGHQFPNYSSELNVNALLLGDSALYLCASSLSYSPLHFGNGTRLTVT.

V and J are TRBV15 and TRBJ2-1, with 13 bases matching TRBD2. The CDR3 covers 19 residues. Trimming at V came to 2 bases and at J to 0 bases, leaving 7 bases not matched to a gene. Per germline, CDR1 LNHNV and CDR2 YYDKDF (reference sequence). The CDR3 DNA reads TGTGCCACCAGCAGAAGGGGACTAGCGGGGCCGAGCTCCTACAATGAGCAGTTCTTC. This translates into CATSRRGLAGPSSYNEQFF.

V usage is TRBV27 and J usage is TRBJ2-7, with 12 bases fitting TRBD1. This CDR3 spans 15 amino acids. Germline trimming cut 3 bases from V and 6 bases from J; bases unmatched to any gene: 6. Per the germline V gene, CDR1 is MNHEY and CDR2 is SMNVEV (reference sequence). CDR3 protein: CASSFWDRGRGEQYF. CDR3 DNA sequence: TGTGCCAGCAGTTTCTGGGACAGGGGGCGAGGCGAGCAGTACTTC.